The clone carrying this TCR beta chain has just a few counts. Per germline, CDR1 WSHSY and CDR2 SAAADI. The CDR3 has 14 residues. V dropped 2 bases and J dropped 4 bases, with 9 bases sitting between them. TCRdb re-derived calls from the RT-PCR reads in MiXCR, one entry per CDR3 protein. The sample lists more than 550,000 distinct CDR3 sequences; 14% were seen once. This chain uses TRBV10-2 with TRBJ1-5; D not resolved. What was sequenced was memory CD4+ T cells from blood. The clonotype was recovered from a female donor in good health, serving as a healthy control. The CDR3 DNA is TGCGCCAGCAGTGAGAGGTGGGAGAATCAGCCCCAGCATTTT. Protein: CASSERWENQPQHF.